This TCR beta chain was sequenced in a study of regulatory T cells in long-lasting Graves disease. Overall study findings and caveats: With a small sample size, accuracy may have been reduced.

This clonotype was recorded at least ten times. Antigen specificity is unknown. The time point was: newly diagnosed GD, antithyroid drugs for less than 3 months. After RNA was extracted from PBMCs, the TCR library was made from it. V was clipped by 0 bases and J by 3 bases; unmatched bases: 3. Looked up from germline, CDR1 is DFQATT and CDR2 is SNEGSKA (reference sequence). The CDR3 covers 15 residues. In building TCR beta libraries, iRepertoire HTBI primers were used together with Arm-PCR of CDR3 regions. In TCRdb, the multiplex PCR reads were re-called with MiXCR into one record per CDR3 protein. The table records about 220,000 distinct CDR3 sequences, approximately 20% of them present only once.

The V and J genes are TRBV20-1 and TRBJ2-1, with 9 bases fitting TRBD1. This receptor was obtained from a female donor with Graves disease. The source was peripheral blood mononuclear cells (PBMCs), collected at new diagnosis, from a patient treated with antithyroid drugs. CDR3 coding DNA: TGCAGTGCTAGAGAACGGGACAGGGACTACAATGAGCAGTTCTTC. It translates to CSARERDRDYNEQFF.